The sequence of this T cell receptor beta chain was determined in a study of OX40 agonist ivuxolimab in advanced cancers. Overall study context: Prior anti-PD-1, anti-PD-L1 or anti-CTLA-4 therapy did not bar entry, and around 39% had some. Three patients, one with hepatocellular carcinoma and two with cutaneous melanoma, responded partially. General study results and limits: Within 6 weeks, CD4+ and CD8+ blood T cells expanded clonally at 0.1 to 3.0 mg/kg.

The germline V and J ends were trimmed by 8 bases and 1 base, with 15 bases remaining between them. The germline V gene has CDR1 KGHSH and CDR2 LQKENI. The CDR3 is 15 residues long. Turning to this clone: Its antigen is unidentified.

The data were produced by immunoSEQ multiplex PCR, yet TCRdb's version contains in-frame clones alone and is incomplete. The sample lists about 25,000 clones, approximately 78% occurring once. Sample: CD4+ or CD8+ T cells sorted from blood, taken in a trial of the OX40 agonist ivuxolimab. The rearrangement joins TRBV18 to TRBJ1-5; maybe TRBD1 (6 bases). The receptor comes from an adult with an advanced solid tumor such as melanoma, head and neck, liver or kidney cancer. DNA for the CDR3: TGTGCCAGCGCCAGGTCGGGGGCCAGCAATCAGCCCCAGCATTTT. It translates to CASARSGASNQPQHF.